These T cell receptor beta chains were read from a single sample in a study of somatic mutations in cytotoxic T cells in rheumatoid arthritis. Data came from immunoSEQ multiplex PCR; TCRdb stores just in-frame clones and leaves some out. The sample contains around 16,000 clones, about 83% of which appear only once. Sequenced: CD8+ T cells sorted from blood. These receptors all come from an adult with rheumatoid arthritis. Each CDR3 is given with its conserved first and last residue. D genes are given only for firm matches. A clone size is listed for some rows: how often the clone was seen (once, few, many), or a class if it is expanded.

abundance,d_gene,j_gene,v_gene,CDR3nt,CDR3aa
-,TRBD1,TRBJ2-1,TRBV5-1,TGCGCCAGCAGCTTGGCCCCTGGGACAGAGTACAATGAGCAGTTCTTC,CASSLAPGTEYNEQFF
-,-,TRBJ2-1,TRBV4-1,TGCGCCAGCAGCCCTACGACCGAATACAATGAGCAGTTCTTC,CASSPTTEYNEQFF
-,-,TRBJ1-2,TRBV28,TGTGCCAGCAGTTTATTGTCCCGGGACACTCACGGCTACACCTTC,CASSLLSRDTHGYTF
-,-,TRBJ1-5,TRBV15,TGTGCCACCAGTTCCCTCGGGGGTCTGGGCAATCAGCCCCAGCATTTT,CATSSLGGLGNQPQHF
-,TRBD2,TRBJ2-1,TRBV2,TGTGCCAGCAGTTATTGGGCTAGCGGAGCTTACAATGAGCAGTTCTTC,CASSYWASGAYNEQFF
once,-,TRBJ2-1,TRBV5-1,TGCGCCAGCAGCTTGGCCAGTTACAATGAGCAGTTCTTC,CASSLASYNEQFF
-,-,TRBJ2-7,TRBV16,TGTGCCAGCAGCCAATCAGGGTTCTACGAGCAGTACTTC,CASSQSGFYEQYF
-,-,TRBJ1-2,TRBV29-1,TGCAGCGTTAAAAGTACCGAAAACTATGGCTACACCTTC,CSVKSTENYGYTF
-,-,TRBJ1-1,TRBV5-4,TGTGCCAGCAGCTTGGAACCGGGTATGAACACTGAAGCTTTCTTT,CASSLEPGMNTEAFF
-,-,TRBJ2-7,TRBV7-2,TGTGCCAGCAGCTTAGACGGAATCTACGAGCAGTACTTC,CASSLDGIYEQYF
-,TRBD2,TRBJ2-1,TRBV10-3,TGTGCCATCAGTGAGAGAGTTAGCGGGGGGGCCGATGAGCAGTTCTTC,CAISERVSGGADEQFF
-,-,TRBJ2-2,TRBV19,TGTGCCAGTAGTATTCTTGACTTTAACACCGGGGAGCTGTTTTTT,CASSILDFNTGELFF
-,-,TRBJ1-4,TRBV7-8,TGTGCCAGCAGCTTAGTAGGGGGGGGTGAGTATGAAAAACTGTTTTTT,CASSLVGGGEYEKLFF
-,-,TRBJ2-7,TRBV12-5,TGTGCTAGTGGTTCCGGCGGTGGCGAGCAGTACTTC,CASGSGGGEQYF
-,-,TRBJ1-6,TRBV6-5,TGTGCCAGCAGTTACGGGGGGAATACCTATAATTCACCCCTCCACTTT,CASSYGGNTYNSPLHF
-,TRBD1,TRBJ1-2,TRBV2,TGTGCCAGCAGTGAGATAGGGAACTGGGACAGCTATGGCTACACCTTC,CASSEIGNWDSYGYTF
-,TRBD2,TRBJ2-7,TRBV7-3,TGTGCCAGCAGCTTAAATAGCGGGGCTGAGTTCTACGAGCAGTACTTC,CASSLNSGAEFYEQYF
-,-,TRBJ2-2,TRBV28,TGTGCCAGCAGTTTAGGGCTCCTCGCGAACACCGGGGAGCTGTTTTTT,CASSLGLLANTGELFF